The source of this T cell receptor beta chain is a study of spatial heterogeneity in lung cancer. Whole-study context: Alpha-chain sequences were consistently detected less often than beta-chain sequences.

CDR3 length equals 10 residues. Germline CDR1 and CDR2: GTSNPN and SVGIG (reference sequence). The study, taken as a whole, reports: Counts of expanded intratumoral alpha and beta TCRs tracked tumor mutation counts. Ubiquitous expanded TCR counts tracked ubiquitous nonsynonymous mutations, and regional counts tracked regional ones. Tumor T cells had an estimated coverage that came to about 6.5% for alpha chains and over 12% for beta chains.

Ten or more counts support this clonotype. Its target is not known. The junction departs from germline at one end; a sequencing error may be responsible. Specified time point: sample taken at primary tumor resection. TCRdb ran MiXCR on the 5' RACE reads and lists one entry per CDR3 protein. In the table there are under 7,500 distinct CDR3 sequences, roughly 13% of which are singletons. The chain recombines TRBV30 with TRBJ1-1; D unclear. The sample here was lung tumor tissue, taken at surgery. The source is a female donor with early-stage non-small cell lung cancer. CDR3 bases: TGTGCCGGGAGCCGGGGTGAAGCTTTCTTT. Its translation is CAGSRGEAFF.